This T cell receptor beta chain appears in the sequencing data of a study of identical twins. A single record per CDR3 protein comes from TCRdb applying MiXCR to the 5' RACE reads. The sample consists of some 500,000 distinct CDR3 sequences, 22% of them appearing once. This clonotype came up a few times. The antigen remains undetermined. This CDR3 contains 16 residues. The V gene's germline CDR1 is SGHRS and CDR2 YFSETQ. Trimming stripped 1 base from V and 3 bases from J, with 13 bases between. Overall study findings and caveats: Out-of-frame beta sequences exhibited a weaker degree of excess twin sharing.

The same sample was also used in a study of T cells expressing NK-cell markers. As reported in that work: The CD3+CD56-NKG2C+ fraction of several donors was likewise dominated by these clonotypes.

Sequencing was performed on CD4+ T cells sorted from blood. This sequence joins TRBV5-1 and TRBJ1-4, with unresolved D. This TCR was recovered from a woman between 18 and 29 years old in good health. The DNA of the CDR3 is TGCGCCAGCAGCTTGCCGGTTTCCGAGGCTAATGAAAAACTGTTTTTT. Its translation is CASSLPVSEANEKLFF. Complete variable domain (other parts from reference TRBV5-1 and TRBJ1-4): KAGVTQTPRYLIKTRGQQVTLSCSPISGHRSVSWYQQTPGQGLQFLFEYFSETQRNKGNFPGRFSGRQFSNSRSEMNVSTLELGDSALYLCASSLPVSEANEKLFFGSGTQLSVL.